These T cell receptor beta chains were read from a single sample in a study of blood T cell repertoires in COVID-19. Assay: immunoSEQ multiplex PCR; the TCRdb copy retains only in-frame clones and omits some. The table has 20,000 to 30,000 clones, around 83% seen once. The sample was peripheral blood. These receptors originate from a human donor in a cohort sampled during active COVID-19. Each CDR3 is given with its conserved first and last residue.

V gene: TRBV4-3
CDR3 protein: CASSQRGGAEGNTIYF

V gene: TRBV28
CDR3 protein: CASSLRNRVYNEQFF

V gene: TRBV4-3
CDR3 protein: CASSQDLFPLAGSPGELFF

V gene: TRBV11-2
CDR3 protein: CASSLGFGRDTQYF

V gene: TRBV24-1
CDR3 protein: CATSEERQASSYNEQFF

V gene: TRBV12-3/TRBV12-4
CDR3 protein: CASSLVVNQPQHF

V gene: TRBV6-2/TRBV6-3
CDR3 protein: CASSYWQDFSPLHF

V gene: TRBV28
CDR3 protein: CASRMDRYNEQFF

V gene: TRBV4-1
CDR3 protein: CASSQGSDYEQYF

V gene: TRBV5-6
CDR3 protein: CASSLPQGRGAEAFF

V gene: TRBV12-5
CDR3 protein: CASGWTSGSDEQFF

V gene: TRBV19
CDR3 protein: CASSGPTGFGTEAFF

V gene: TRBV11-3
CDR3 protein: CASSLDRDQPQHF

V gene: TRBV18
CDR3 protein: CASSPPLGNNYGYTF

V gene: TRBV27
CDR3 protein: CASSFGRGGNSPLHF

V gene: TRBV11-2
CDR3 protein: CASSSLGGGSYNEQFF

V gene: TRBV5-1
CDR3 protein: CASSYGTSEETQYF

V gene: TRBV6-9
CDR3 protein: CAPLTGEKDNEQFF

V gene: TRBV19
CDR3 protein: CASSQAVDEQFF

V gene: TRBV27
CDR3 protein: CASSSARGLYNEQFF

V gene: TRBV2
CDR3 protein: CASSQLGTADTQYF

V gene: TRBV28
CDR3 protein: CASSSGQDNQPQHF

V gene: TRBV4-3
CDR3 protein: CASSPSATAGELFF

V gene: TRBV6-1
CDR3 protein: CASSVEDAGTSYNEQFF

V gene: TRBV5-4
CDR3 protein: CASMNGPGGVSSSYEQYF

V gene: TRBV18
CDR3 protein: CASSTDRTGVGSREYF

V gene: TRBV20-1
CDR3 protein: CSASTLATDNYNEQFF

V gene: TRBV5-1
CDR3 protein: CASSLVGGRDYGYTF

V gene: TRBV6-2/TRBV6-3
CDR3 protein: CASSYPDYEQFF